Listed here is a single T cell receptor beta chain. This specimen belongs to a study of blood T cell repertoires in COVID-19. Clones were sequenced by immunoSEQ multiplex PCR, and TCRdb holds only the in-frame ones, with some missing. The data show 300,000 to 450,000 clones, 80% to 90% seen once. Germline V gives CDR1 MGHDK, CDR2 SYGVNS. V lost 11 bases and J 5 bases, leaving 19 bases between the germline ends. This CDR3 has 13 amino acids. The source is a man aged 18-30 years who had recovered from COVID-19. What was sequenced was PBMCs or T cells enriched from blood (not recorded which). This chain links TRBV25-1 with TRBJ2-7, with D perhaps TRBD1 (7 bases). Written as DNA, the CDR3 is TGTGCCGGTCAGGGGGGCCCCGGCGACGAGCAGTACTTC. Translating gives CAGQGGPGDEQYF.